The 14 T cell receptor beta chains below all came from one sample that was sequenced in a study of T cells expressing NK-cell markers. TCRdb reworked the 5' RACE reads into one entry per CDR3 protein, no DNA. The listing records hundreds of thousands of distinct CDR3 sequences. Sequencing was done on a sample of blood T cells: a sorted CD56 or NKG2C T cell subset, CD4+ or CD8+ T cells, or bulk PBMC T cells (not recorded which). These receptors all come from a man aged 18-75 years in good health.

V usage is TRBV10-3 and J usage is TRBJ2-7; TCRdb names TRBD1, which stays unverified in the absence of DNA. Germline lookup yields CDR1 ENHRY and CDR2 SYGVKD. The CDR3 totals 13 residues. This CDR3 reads CAISAPDRSEQYF.

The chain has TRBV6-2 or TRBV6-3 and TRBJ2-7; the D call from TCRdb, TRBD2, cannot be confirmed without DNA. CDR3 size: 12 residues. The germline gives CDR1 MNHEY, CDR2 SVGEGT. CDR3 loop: CASSAEGFEQYF.

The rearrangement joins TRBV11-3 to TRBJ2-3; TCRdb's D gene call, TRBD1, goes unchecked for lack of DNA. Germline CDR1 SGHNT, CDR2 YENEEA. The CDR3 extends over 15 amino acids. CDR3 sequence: CASSTDRLGTDTQYF.

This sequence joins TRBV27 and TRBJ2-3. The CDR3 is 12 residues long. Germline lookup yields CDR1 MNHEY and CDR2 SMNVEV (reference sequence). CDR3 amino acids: CASSLFGDTQYF.

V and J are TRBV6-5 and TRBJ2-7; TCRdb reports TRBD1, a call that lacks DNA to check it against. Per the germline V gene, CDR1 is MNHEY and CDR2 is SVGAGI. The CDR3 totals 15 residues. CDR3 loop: CASSYTGTEPYEQYF.

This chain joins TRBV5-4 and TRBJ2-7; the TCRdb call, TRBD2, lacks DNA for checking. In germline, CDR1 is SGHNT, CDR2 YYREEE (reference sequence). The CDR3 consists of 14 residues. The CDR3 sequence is CASTPIPGLAEQYF. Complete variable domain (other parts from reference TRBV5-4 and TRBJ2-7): ETGVTQSPTHLIKTRGQQVTLRCSSQSGHNTVSWYQQALGQGPQFIFQYYREEENGRGNFPPRFSGLQFPNYSSELNVNALELDDSALYLCASTPIPGLAEQYFGPGTRLTVT.

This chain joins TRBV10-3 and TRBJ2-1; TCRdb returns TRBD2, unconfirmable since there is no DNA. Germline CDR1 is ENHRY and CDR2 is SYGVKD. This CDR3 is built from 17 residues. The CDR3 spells CAISERLTSGGTNEQFF.

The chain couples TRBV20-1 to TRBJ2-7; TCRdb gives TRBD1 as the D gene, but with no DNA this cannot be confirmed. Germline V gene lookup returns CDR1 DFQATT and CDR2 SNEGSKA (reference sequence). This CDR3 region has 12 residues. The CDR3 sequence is CSAPSGDREQYF.

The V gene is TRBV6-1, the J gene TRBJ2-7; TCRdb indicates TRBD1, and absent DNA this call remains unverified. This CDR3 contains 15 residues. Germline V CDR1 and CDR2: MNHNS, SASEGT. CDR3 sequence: CASRQSRDMAYEQYF.

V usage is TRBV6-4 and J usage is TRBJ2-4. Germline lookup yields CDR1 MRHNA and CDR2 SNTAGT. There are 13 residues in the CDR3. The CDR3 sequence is CASSDSGENIQYF.

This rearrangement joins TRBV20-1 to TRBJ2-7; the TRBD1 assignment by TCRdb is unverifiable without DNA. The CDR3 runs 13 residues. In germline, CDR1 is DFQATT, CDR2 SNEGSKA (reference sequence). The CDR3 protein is CSAVESPRDEQYF.

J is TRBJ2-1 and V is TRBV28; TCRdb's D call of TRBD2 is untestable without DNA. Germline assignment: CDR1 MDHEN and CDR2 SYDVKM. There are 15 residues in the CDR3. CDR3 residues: CASSRGTIIVNEQFF. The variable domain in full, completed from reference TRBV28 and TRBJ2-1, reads DVKVTQSSRYLVKRTGEKVFLECVQDMDHENMFWYRQDPGLGLRLIYFSYDVKMKEKGDIPEGYSVSREKKERFSLILESASTNQTSMYLCASSRGTIIVNEQFFGPGTRLTVL.

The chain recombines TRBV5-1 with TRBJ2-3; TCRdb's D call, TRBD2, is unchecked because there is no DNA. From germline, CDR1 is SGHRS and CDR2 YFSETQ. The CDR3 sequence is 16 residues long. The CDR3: CASSLVGAGAQDTQYF.

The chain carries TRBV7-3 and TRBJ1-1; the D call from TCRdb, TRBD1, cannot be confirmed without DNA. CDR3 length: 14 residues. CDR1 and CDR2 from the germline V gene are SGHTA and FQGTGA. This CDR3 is CASSLLLKGGEAFF.